This passage covers 24 T cell receptor beta chains from one sample sequenced in a study of T cells in narcolepsy. Some clones are missing from TCRdb's copy, which holds only in-frame ones; the method was immunoSEQ multiplex PCR. This table holds 30,000 or so clones, about four fifths found once. The sequencing input was CD45RA- memory CD4+ T cells from PBMCs. All receptors derive from a human donor with narcolepsy.

CDR3 residues: CASSIETGTSWETQYF. The CDR3 DNA reads TGTGCCAGTAGTATAGAAACCGGGACTAGCTGGGAGACCCAGTACTTC. The V and J genes are TRBV19 and TRBJ2-5, with 9 bases aligning to TRBD2. The CDR3 sequence is 16 residues long. The J segment lost 5 bases and the V segment lost 0 bases, leaving 7 bases of the junction unmatched. From germline, CDR1 is LNHDA and CDR2 SQIVND (reference sequence).

This chain connects TRBV15 to TRBJ2-6; D unclear. There are 16 residues in the CDR3. The germline gives CDR1 LNHNV, CDR2 YYDKDF (reference sequence). Trimming pared 3 bases from V and 4 bases from J, leaving 13 bases between. DNA for the CDR3: TGTGCCACCAGCAGGGGCTTGACGGACGGGGCCAACGTCCTGACTTTC. It encodes CATSRGLTDGANVLTF.

The chain joins TRBV2 to TRBJ1-5, with D perhaps TRBD1 (5 bases). The V end was cut by 6 bases, the J end by 3 bases, with 18 bases between. This CDR3 comprises 16 residues. Germline V gene sequence: CDR1 SNHLY, CDR2 FYNNEI. This CDR3 is CASRESRAGNNQPQHF. CDR3 bases: TGTGCCAGCAGAGAGTCCCGGGCAGGGAACAATCAGCCCCAGCATTTT.

V and J are TRBV18 and TRBJ2-3; no definite D call. V dropped 3 bases and J dropped 8 bases, with 12 bases sitting between them. This CDR3 has 13 residues. CDR1 is KGHSH and CDR2 is LQKENI in the germline V gene. CDR3 in DNA: TGTGCCAGCTCACCCGGAAGCTCCGTTACGCAGTATTTT. Its protein is CASSPGSSVTQYF.

The gene calls are TRBV13 and TRBJ1-1; possibly TRBD1 for D (6 bases). This CDR3 has 16 amino acids. V dropped 5 bases and J dropped 2 bases, with 18 bases sitting between them. Germline-derived CDR1 and CDR2 are PRHDT and FYEKMQ (reference sequence). CDR3 residues: CASSRGPGGGNTEAFF. In nucleotides, the CDR3 is TGTGCCAGCAGCCGGGGGCCGGGTGGGGGAAACACTGAAGCTTTCTTT.

The V and J genes are TRBV25-1 and TRBJ1-1; the match to TRBD1 covers 8 bases. V shed 5 bases, J shed 9 bases, and the junction held 14 bases outside the gene matches. CDR3 length: 15 amino acids. Germline assignment: CDR1 MGHDK and CDR2 SYGVNS. In nucleotides, the CDR3 is TGTGCCAGCAGTTCTACCGGAGGACAGGGACGCAAAGCTTTCTTT. It specifies CASSSTGGQGRKAFF.

This chain connects TRBV6-1 to TRBJ2-7; unclear D gene. V shed 5 bases and J shed 0 bases, with 11 bases lying between them. There are 14 residues in the CDR3. Germline CDR1 and CDR2: MNHNS and SASEGT. CDR3 sequence: CASSRQSGSYEQYF. The CDR3 nucleotides are TGTGCCAGCAGTCGACAATCGGGCTCCTACGAGCAGTACTTC.

As to this clone: One end of the junction varies from germline; a read error may be responsible. The chain is built from TRBV6-4 and TRBJ1-6; 7 positions match TRBD1. CDR3 size: 14 residues. The germline V gene has CDR1 MRHNA and CDR2 SNTAGT. The CDR3 DNA sequence: TGTGCCAGGCCTACAGGGGCGCATAAATCACCCCTCCACTTT. It translates to CARPTGAHKSPLHF.

The rearrangement joins TRBV6-6 to TRBJ2-7; possibly TRBD2 for D (5 bases). This CDR3 has 14 amino acids. Germline-derived CDR1 and CDR2 are MNHNY and SVGAGI (reference sequence). V was shortened by 6 bases and J by 3 bases, with 15 bases between the two germline ends. In nucleotides, the CDR3 is TGTGCCAGCAGGAGGGCGGAGCAGCTCTACGAGCAGTACTTC. Amino acid sequence: CASRRAEQLYEQYF.

The chain has TRBV18 and TRBJ2-3; D might be TRBD1 (5 bases). The CDR3 spans 15 residues. Germline V gene data show CDR1 as KGHSH and CDR2 as LQKENI. The germline V and J ends were trimmed by 3 bases and 2 bases, with 12 bases remaining between them. CDR3 sequence reads: CASSPVGRDTDTQYF. The CDR3 region has the DNA TGTGCCAGCTCACCGGTTGGCAGGGACACAGATACGCAGTATTTT.

The chain employs TRBV11-2 and TRBJ2-2; 7 nucleotides match TRBD2. The germline V gene has CDR1 SGHAT and CDR2 FQNNGV. The CDR3 is 18 residues long. Germline trimming cut 6 bases from V and 7 bases from J; bases unmatched to any gene: 20. The CDR3 spells CASRSSFLGTKFYGELFF. The CDR3 DNA reads as TGTGCCAGCAGGTCCTCCTTCTTAGGGACTAAGTTTTACGGGGAGCTGTTTTTT.

J is TRBJ2-2 and V is TRBV7-2; D may be TRBD1 (7 bases). CDR1 and CDR2 from the germline V gene are SGHTA and FQGNSA. Trimming took 5 bases from V and 1 from J, leaving 11 bases between them. CDR3 length equals 15 residues. As DNA, the CDR3 is TGTGCCAGCAGCCCTCAGGGGGGGAACACCGGGGAGCTGTTTTTT. This codes for CASSPQGGNTGELFF.

The chain carries TRBV25-1 and TRBJ2-7; D assignment may be TRBD1 or TRBD2 (5 bases each). The DNA end favors TRBJ2-5, so the J call may be wrong. CDR1 is MGHDK and CDR2 is SYGVNS in the germline V gene. The CDR3 length is 14 residues. The CDR3 sequence is CASSRDDIQETQYF. CDR3 nucleotides: TGTGCCAGCTCCCGGGACGATATTCAAGAGACCCAGTACTTC.

The chain employs TRBV28 and TRBJ1-1; weak D call: TRBD1 (5 bases). The CDR3 loop spans 14 amino acids. Looked up from germline, CDR1 is MDHEN and CDR2 is SYDVKM. The V and J ends lost 10 bases and 4 bases respectively, with 19 bases between them. The CDR3 coding sequence is TGTGCCACATCGGCCCCAGGGTCAACCACTGAAGCTTTCTTT. Its protein product is CATSAPGSTTEAFF.

On this clone: Different DNA sequences within this sample yield the same CDR3. This rearrangement joins TRBV7-2 to TRBJ2-5; D is uncertain. This CDR3 has 13 amino acids. V shed 1 base and J shed 2 bases, with 5 bases lying between them. Germline CDR1 and CDR2: SGHTA and FQGNSA. CDR3 loop: CASSLGRQETQYF. CDR3 sequence (DNA): TGTGCCAGCAGCTTAGGGCGTCAAGAGACCCAGTACTTC.

Notes on this clone: At the DNA level, this CDR3 is encoded by other sequences in the same sample as well. This sequence joins TRBV29-1 and TRBJ1-1; 7 bases are a match to TRBD1. From germline, CDR1 is SQVTM and CDR2 ANQGSEA. The CDR3 consists of 12 residues. The J segment lost 1 base and the V segment lost 6 bases, leaving 2 bases of the junction unmatched. The CDR3 region is CSVGTANTEAFF. The CDR3, as DNA: TGCAGCGTCGGGACAGCGAACACTGAAGCTTTCTTT.

As to this clone: This specimen includes other DNA sequences encoding the same CDR3. CDR3 protein: CASSLSISGGADEQFF. CDR3 DNA sequence: TGTGCCAGCAGCTTAAGTATTAGCGGGGGGGCTGATGAGCAGTTCTTC. J is TRBJ2-1 and V is TRBV7-2; 11 bases are a match to TRBD2. Germline assignment: CDR1 SGHTA and CDR2 FQGNSA. This CDR3 has 16 residues. Trimming at V came to 2 bases and at J to 8 bases, leaving 8 bases not matched to a gene.

As to this clone: The CDR3 end shows no conserved phenylalanine or tryptophan, and so a read error is likely. This chain links TRBV4-3 with TRBJ1-4; 8 bases are shared with TRBD1. With V trimmed by 0 bases and J by 0 bases, 12 bases remained unmatched. The CDR3 totals 20 residues. Germline values: CDR1 LGHNA, CDR2 YSLEER. This chain's CDR3 is CASSQDYGSPQGATNEKLFV. In DNA form, the CDR3 reads TGCGCCAGCAGCCAAGATTACGGCTCTCCACAGGGGGCAACTAATGAAAAACTGTTTGTT.

The chain couples TRBV9 to TRBJ1-4; no clear D. V was shortened by 0 bases and J by 4 bases, with 10 bases between the two germline ends. There are 15 residues in the CDR3. Germline V gene sequence: CDR1 SGDLS, CDR2 YYNGEE. The CDR3 here is CASSVAGGFNEKLFF. CDR3 coding DNA: TGTGCCAGCAGCGTAGCCGGAGGCTTTAATGAAAAACTGTTTTTT.

In this sample, this clone turned up once. The CDR3: CASSLAGKLFF. In DNA, the CDR3 is TGTGCCAGCAGCTTGGCGGGAAAACTGTTTTTT. The chain recombines TRBV7-2 with TRBJ1-4; no reliable D call. Germline CDR1 is SGHTA and CDR2 is FQGNSA. This CDR3 region has 11 residues. Trimming stripped 3 bases from V and 10 bases from J, with 6 bases between.

The chain couples TRBV19 to TRBJ2-6, with D unresolved. The CDR3 totals 15 residues. CDR1 is LNHDA and CDR2 is SQIVND in the germline V gene (reference sequence). V gave up 3 bases and J gave up 0 bases, with 6 bases separating them. CDR3 coding DNA: TGTGCCAGTAGTATCGGCCCCTCTGGGGCCAACGTCCTGACTTTC. It translates to CASSIGPSGANVLTF.

The chain employs TRBV11-2 and TRBJ2-7; D may be TRBD1 (6 bases). Germline lookup yields CDR1 SGHAT and CDR2 FQNNGV. V gave up 4 bases and J gave up 4 bases, with 17 bases separating them. CDR3 length: 15 amino acids. CDR3 residues: CASSSSRDKTYEQYF. The CDR3 DNA sequence: TGTGCCAGCAGCTCTTCCCGGGACAAGACGTACGAGCAGTACTTC.

This chain uses TRBV4-2 with TRBJ1-5, with TRBD1 matching 7 bases. CDR3 length: 15 amino acids. J lost 6 bases, V lost 1 base, and 6 bases had no gene match. Germline V gene lookup returns CDR1 LGHNA and CDR2 YNFKEQ. The CDR3 DNA is TGTGCCAGCAGCCAAGTTCAACAGGGGACTCAGCCCCAGCATTTT. Protein product: CASSQVQQGTQPQHF.

This clone was observed a few times. This CDR3 is CASSGTGRGGEAFF. In DNA, the CDR3 is TGTGCCAGCAGTGGGACAGGGCGTGGGGGTGAAGCTTTCTTT. The chain carries TRBV25-1 and TRBJ1-1; TRBD1 aligns across 8 bases. CDR1 MGHDK and CDR2 SYGVNS come from the germline V gene. This CDR3 is built from 14 residues. V lost 4 bases, J lost 7 bases, and 8 bases stayed unmatched.